Included here is one T cell receptor beta chain sequence, with context. This same CDR3 is encoded by further DNA sequences in the sample. The entry originates in a study of shared T cell receptors in the human thymus. Clones were read by immunoSEQ multiplex PCR, and TCRdb kept only the in-frame ones, dropping some. Among 640,000 or so clones listed, around 87% were seen once. Germline CDR1 reads MNHEY; CDR2 reads SVGAGI. The CDR3 is 12 amino acids. V was pared by 5 bases and J by 4 bases, with 1 base of the junction left unmatched. The sample was also linked to a second study, of human thymus T cells. This second study notes: Repertoires sampled from thymus and blood appeared biased in V and J gene usage.

The chain carries TRBV6-5 and TRBJ1-2, with TRBD1 matching 7 bases. This clonotype originated in a boy younger than two with a congenital heart defect. Sequenced: thymocytes. The CDR3 DNA follows: TGTGCCAGCAGTCGACAGGGCTATGGCTACACCTTC. It is translated as CASSRQGYGYTF.